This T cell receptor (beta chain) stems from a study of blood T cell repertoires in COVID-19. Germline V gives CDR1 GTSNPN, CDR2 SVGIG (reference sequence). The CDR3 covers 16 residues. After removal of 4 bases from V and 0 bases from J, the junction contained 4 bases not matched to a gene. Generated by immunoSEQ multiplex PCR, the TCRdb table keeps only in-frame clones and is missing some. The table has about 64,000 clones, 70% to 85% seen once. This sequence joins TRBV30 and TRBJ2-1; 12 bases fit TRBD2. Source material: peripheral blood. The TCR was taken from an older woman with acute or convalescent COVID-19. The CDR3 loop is CAWMGLAGSSYNEQFF. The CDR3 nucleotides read TGTGCCTGGATGGGACTAGCGGGTAGCTCCTACAATGAGCAGTTCTTC. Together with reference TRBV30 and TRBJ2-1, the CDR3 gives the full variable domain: SQTIHQWPATLVQPVGSPLSLECTVEGTSNPNLYWYRQAAGRGLQLLFYSVGIGQISSEVPQNLSASRPQDRQFILSSKKLLLSDSGFYLCAWMGLAGSSYNEQFFGPGTRLTVL.